This T cell receptor (beta chain) was sequenced during a study of T cell repertoires in cytomegalovirus infection. Study in general: Peptides in the study included HLA-C-restricted and HLA-B-restricted CMV epitopes. From public TCR beta signatures came an indication of both CMV infection and matching HLA type. Whole-study results and caveats: Adding up the frequency of public TCR beta families identified people who carried CMV plus the relevant HLA. The response measured ex vivo was dominated by TCR beta clonotypes (HLA-C-restricted and CMV-specific).

TCRdb re-called the reads with MiXCR, one entry per CDR3 protein. The sample holds around 710,000 distinct CDR3 sequences; roughly 29% are singletons and the top ten take around 14%. The CDR3 loop spans 12 amino acids. CDR1 is SQVTM and CDR2 is ANQGSEA in the germline V gene. V shed 4 bases and J 6 bases; nucleotides not matched to a gene: 5. Notes on this clonotype: Its antigen is undetermined.

Sequences were derived from cultured CD8+ T cells from PBMCs, sampled from culture after CMV antigen stimulation. The chain recombines TRBV29-1 with TRBJ2-7; 8 bases match TRBD2. This clonotype was sampled from a human donor in good health (CMV status not recorded). Some clones in this sample may be carry-over from other donors' samples. The CDR3 spells CSVVGGGLEQYF. Written as DNA, the CDR3 is TGCAGCGTTGTAGGCGGGGGGCTCGAGCAGTACTTC.